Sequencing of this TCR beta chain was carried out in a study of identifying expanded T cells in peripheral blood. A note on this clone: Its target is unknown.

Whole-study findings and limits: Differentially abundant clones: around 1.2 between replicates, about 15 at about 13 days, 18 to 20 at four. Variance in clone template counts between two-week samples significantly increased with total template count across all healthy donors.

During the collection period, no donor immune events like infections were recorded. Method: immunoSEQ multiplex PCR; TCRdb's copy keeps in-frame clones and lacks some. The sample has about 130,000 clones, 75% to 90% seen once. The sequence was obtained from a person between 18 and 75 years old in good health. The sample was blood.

For the CDR3, the DNA is TGTGCCAGCAGCTCCGGGACAGGGGGCACAGATACGCAGTATTTT. Encoded protein: CASSSGTGGTDTQYF. The chain links TRBV6-5 to TRBJ2-3, with TRBD1 matching over 10 bases. Looked up from germline, CDR1 is MNHEY and CDR2 is SVGAGI. The CDR3 extends over 15 amino acids. Germline trimming cut 6 bases from V and 1 base from J; bases unmatched to any gene: 4.